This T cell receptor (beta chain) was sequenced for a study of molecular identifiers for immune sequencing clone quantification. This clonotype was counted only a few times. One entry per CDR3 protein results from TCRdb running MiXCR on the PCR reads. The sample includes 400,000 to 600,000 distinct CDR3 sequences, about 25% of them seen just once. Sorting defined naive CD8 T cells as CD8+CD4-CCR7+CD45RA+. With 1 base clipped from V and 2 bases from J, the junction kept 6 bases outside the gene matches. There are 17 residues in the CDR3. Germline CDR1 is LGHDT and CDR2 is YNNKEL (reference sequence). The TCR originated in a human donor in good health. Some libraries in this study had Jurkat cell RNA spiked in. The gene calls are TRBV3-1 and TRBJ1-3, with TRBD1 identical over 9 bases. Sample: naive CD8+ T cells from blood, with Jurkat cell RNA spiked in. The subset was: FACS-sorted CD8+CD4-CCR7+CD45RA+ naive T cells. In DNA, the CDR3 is TGTGCCAGCAGCCAAGCGGGACAGGGCACCGCTGGAAACACCATATATTTT. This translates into CASSQAGQGTAGNTIYF.